One T cell receptor beta chain is described in this entry. The target antigen is unknown. It was from whole blood, with no T cell sorting, that total RNA was isolated. The CDR3 runs 13 residues. Germline loops: CDR1 WNHNN, CDR2 SYGVQD (reference sequence). These data are taken from a study of monozygotic twins with inflammatory bowel disease. The study's findings and limits: The inverse Simpson measure of TCRbeta diversity was lower in IBD patients than in healthy co-twins. Researchers report that IBD patients shared fewer clonotypes with others than healthy twins, especially amid disease activity.

A total RNA quantity of roughly 3,300 ng went into each TCR library. TCRdb re-called the 5' RACE reads; one entry per CDR3 protein, DNA not given. The repertoire table contains 330,000 or so distinct CDR3 sequences. Sequencing was performed on blood. This sequence originates from a human donor with ulcerative colitis or Crohn's disease, or a healthy co-twin of an affected twin (not recorded which). The V and J genes are TRBV10-1 and TRBJ2-3; TCRdb outputs TRBD1, but without DNA this stays unchecked. The CDR3 sequence: CASSVLGQGTQYF.